This record covers a single T cell receptor beta chain. Study processing details: Amplifying reference gene primers gave estimates of nucleated cell counts. Assay: immunoSEQ multiplex PCR; the TCRdb copy retains only in-frame clones and omits some. That table gives V, J and clone size, and the DNA gave D and trimming. The table includes about 370,000 clones, 89% detected once. This sample is drawn from a study of blood T cell repertoires in COVID-19. On the study more broadly: T cells, B-cell-depleted T cells, or PBMCs supplied cDNA or gDNA.

During active infection, Seattle patients enrolled and were then monitored through disease. Sequenced input: peripheral blood. The sequence derives from a woman aged 25-40 years with COVID-19, enrolled during active disease.

This CDR3 reads CASSYRSGTNEKLFF. In DNA, the CDR3 is TGTGCCAGCAGTTATAGGTCAGGAACTAATGAAAAACTGTTTTTT. This chain connects TRBV6-5 to TRBJ1-4; D ambiguous. This CDR3 region has 15 residues. V was clipped by 3 bases and J by 1 base, with 9 bases between them. In germline, CDR1 is MNHEY, CDR2 SVGAGI.